These 30 T cell receptor beta chains were all obtained from the same sample, sequenced in a study of breast tumors, draining lymph nodes, adjacent tissues. TCRdb reprocessed the multiplex PCR reads with MiXCR, giving one entry per CDR3 protein. The sample records about 100,000 distinct CDR3 sequences, about 20% being singletons. Breast cancer patients provided tissue from their axillary draining lymph nodes. Sequencing used axillary lymph node tissue. The receptors were gathered from a female donor with breast cancer. Some clones in this sample may be carry-over from other donors' samples.

This clonotype showed up many times. This chain connects TRBV20-1 to TRBJ2-7; either TRBD1 or TRBD2 may supply D (5 bases each). The germline gives CDR1 DFQATT, CDR2 SNEGSKA (reference sequence). The CDR3 has 12 residues. Trimming removed 5 bases from V and 0 bases from J, with 8 bases in between. CDR3 sequence: CSAGGVSYEQYF. CDR3 in DNA: TGCAGTGCTGGGGGAGTCTCCTACGAGCAGTACTTC.

This clonotype occurred many times. The chain joins TRBV20-1 to TRBJ2-3, with 10 positions matching TRBD2. In germline, CDR1 is DFQATT, CDR2 SNEGSKA (reference sequence). The V segment lost 4 bases and the J segment 5 bases; nucleotides outside the gene matches: 12. The CDR3 contains 16 residues. CDR3 region: CSATRRLAGAGDTQYF. In DNA, the CDR3 is TGCAGTGCTACCAGAAGGCTAGCGGGGGCGGGAGATACGCAGTATTTT.

This clonotype was counted ten times or more. The chain links TRBV5-1 to TRBJ1-6; 8 bases line up with TRBD1. Germline loops: CDR1 SGHRS, CDR2 YFSETQ. This CDR3 has 15 amino acids. V gave up 3 bases and J gave up 9 bases; unmatched junction bases: 8. Here the CDR3 reads CASSSEGQGISPLHF. In nucleotides, the CDR3 is TGCGCCAGCAGCTCCGAAGGACAGGGTATTTCACCCCTCCACTTT.

V gene TRBV12-3 or TRBV12-4 combines with J gene TRBJ1-1; 7 nucleotides match TRBD1. The trim removed 5 bases at V and 2 bases at J, leaving 2 bases unmatched. The CDR3 spans 13 residues. As DNA, the CDR3 is TGTGCCAGCAGTCGGGACAGCAACACTGAAGCTTTCTTT. This gives the protein CASSRDSNTEAFF.

The V gene is TRBV19, the J gene TRBJ1-2; D gene ambiguous. V lost 3 bases to trimming and J lost 7 bases, with 12 bases between them. The CDR3 extends over 13 amino acids. Germline CDR1 is LNHDA and CDR2 is SQIVND (reference sequence). The CDR3 protein is CASSIPPSSGYTF. CDR3 nucleotide sequence: TGTGCCAGTAGTATCCCACCCTCTTCTGGCTACACCTTC.

This clonotype was detected many times. The V and J genes are TRBV2 and TRBJ2-3; 7 positions agree with TRBD2. Germline V CDR1 and CDR2: SNHLY, FYNNEI. Unmatched junction bases numbered 4, after V lost 8 bases and J lost 5 bases. CDR3 length: 12 residues. The DNA for the CDR3 is TGTGCCAGCCGGGGGGTCGAAGATACGCAGTATTTT. This codes for CASRGVEDTQYF.

This clonotype came up many times. The rearrangement uses TRBV2 and TRBJ2-1, with 9 nucleotides matching TRBD1. The V segment lost 4 bases and the J segment 5 bases; nucleotides outside the gene matches: 0. The germline CDR1 and CDR2 sequences are SNHLY and FYNNEI. CDR3 length equals 13 residues. CDR3 nucleotides: TGTGCCAGCAGTGGGACAGGGGACAATGAGCAGTTCTTC. It specifies CASSGTGDNEQFF. Full variable domain (rest looked up from reference TRBV2 and TRBJ2-1): EPEVTQTPSHQVTQMGQEVILRCVPISNHLYFYWYRQILGQKVEFLVSFYNNEISEKSEIFDDQFSVERPDGSNFTLKIRSTKLEDSAMYFCASSGTGDNEQFFGPGTRLTVL.

There are a few counts of this clonotype. The chain couples TRBV25-1 to TRBJ1-1, with D possibly matching TRBD1 (6 bases). The CDR3 sequence is 13 residues long. Germline CDR1 is MGHDK and CDR2 is SYGVNS. Trimming removed 6 bases at V and 1 base at J, with 9 bases between. The CDR3 reads CASRPRGNTEAFF. CDR3 in DNA: TGTGCCAGCAGACCCAGGGGGAACACTGAAGCTTTCTTT.

This clonotype was found many times. The chain carries TRBV12-3 or TRBV12-4 and TRBJ2-7, with TRBD1 as a possible D gene (6 bases). V was clipped by 6 bases and J by 1 base, with 16 bases between them. This CDR3 region has 15 residues. CDR3 protein: CASSPQDSLSYEQYF. The CDR3 DNA reads as TGTGCCAGCAGCCCCCAGGACAGCTTATCCTACGAGCAGTACTTC.

This clonotype was seen repeatedly, ten times or more. The chain is built from TRBV5-6 and TRBJ1-5, with a tentative D call TRBD1 (6 bases). The CDR3 loop spans 16 amino acids. Germline CDR1 and CDR2: SGHDT and YYEEEE. V gave up 0 bases and J gave up 0 bases, with 10 bases separating them. CDR3 amino acids: CASSLGGHYSNQPQHF. For the CDR3, the DNA is TGTGCCAGCAGCTTGGGGGGACACTATAGCAATCAGCCCCAGCATTTT. The whole variable domain, filled in from reference TRBV5-6 and TRBJ1-5, reads DAGVTQSPTHLIKTRGQQVTLRCSPKSGHDTVSWYQQALGQGPQFIFQYYEEEERQRGNFPDRFSGHQFPNYSSELNVNALLLGDSALYLCASSLGGHYSNQPQHFGDGTRLSIL.

This clonotype was seen ten or more times. The CDR3 DNA is TGCGCCAGCAGCCAAGATCTTTCAGGGGACAATCAGCCCCAGCATTTT. This encodes CASSQDLSGDNQPQHF. This rearrangement joins TRBV4-1 to TRBJ1-5; weak D call: TRBD1 (6 bases). Trimming removed 0 bases at V and 3 bases at J, with 12 bases between. CDR3 length: 16 residues. From germline, CDR1 is MGHRA and CDR2 YSYEKL.

The chain links TRBV28 to TRBJ2-3; D remains ambiguous. The length of the CDR3 is 16 residues. The ends were cut back, 1 base at V and 2 bases at J, with 13 bases in the middle. Looked up from germline, CDR1 is MDHEN and CDR2 is SYDVKM. This CDR3 is CASSLSPAASTDTQYF. For the CDR3, the DNA is TGTGCCAGCAGTTTATCGCCAGCTGCCTCCACAGATACGCAGTATTTT.

Many counts were recorded for this clonotype. This sequence joins TRBV10-2 and TRBJ2-2; maybe TRBD1 (6 bases). There are 17 residues in the CDR3. Germline CDR1 and CDR2: WSHSY and SAAADI. V shed 5 bases and J shed 5 bases, with 21 bases lying between them. CDR3 DNA: TGCGCCAGCAGTACGGAAAGGGGGTTGTCCTGGACCGGGGAGCTGTTTTTT. As protein: CASSTERGLSWTGELFF.

This clonotype was observed at least ten times. The V and J genes are TRBV2 and TRBJ2-1; 9 bases fit TRBD2. The CDR3 loop spans 14 amino acids. The J segment lost 6 bases and the V segment lost 4 bases, leaving 4 bases of the junction unmatched. Germline lookup yields CDR1 SNHLY and CDR2 FYNNEI. The CDR3 DNA reads as TGTGCCAGCAGTGCCGGGACTAGCAGCAATGAGCAGTTCTTC. This gives the protein CASSAGTSSNEQFF.

Worth noting for this clonotype: A read error may be the cause here, since a much bigger clone is one base away. The chain combines TRBV27 with TRBJ2-5, with a possible D match to TRBD2 (6 bases). The CDR3 is 13 amino acids. The V gene's germline CDR1 is MNHEY and CDR2 SMNVEV (reference sequence). The CDR3 protein is CASSSMGRETRYF. The CDR3 DNA follows: TGTGCCAGCAGCTCTATGGGCCGGGAGACCCGGTACTTC.

This clonotype came up many times. This chain connects TRBV2 to TRBJ1-6, with 7 bases matching TRBD1. The CDR3 is 16 residues long. V gave up 6 bases and J gave up 7 bases; unmatched junction bases: 12. The germline gives CDR1 SNHLY, CDR2 FYNNEI. The CDR3 sequence is CASSFRQGVWNSPLHF. The CDR3 DNA reads as TGTGCCAGCAGCTTTAGACAGGGTGTATGGAATTCACCCCTCCACTTT.

This clonotype was counted at least ten times. The chain combines TRBV9 with TRBJ2-1, with D maybe TRBD2 (6 bases). V shed 0 bases and J shed 4 bases, with 14 bases lying between them. Germline assignment: CDR1 SGDLS and CDR2 YYNGEE. This CDR3 region has 16 residues. CDR3 DNA sequence: TGTGCCAGCAGCGTAGTCGACCGGGGGTCTTACAATGAGCAGTTCTTC. Translating it yields CASSVVDRGSYNEQFF.

This clonotype was counted ten times or more. V is TRBV6-5 and J is TRBJ1-5, with TRBD1 as a possible D gene (5 bases). CDR3 length: 17 amino acids. V was cut by 5 bases and J by 9 bases, with 26 bases left in between. Germline V gives CDR1 MNHEY, CDR2 SVGAGI. The CDR3 bases are TGTGCCAGCAGTCTGACCCCCCCTTTTAGGCAGGGCTGGCCCCAGCATTTT. Protein sequence: CASSLTPPFRQGWPQHF.

V and J are TRBV9 and TRBJ2-5; 14 bases are a match to TRBD2. This CDR3 has 16 residues. The ends lost 4 bases at V and 5 bases at J; junction bases unmatched: 7. Germline-derived CDR1 and CDR2 are SGDLS and YYNGEE. CDR3 sequence reads: CASSLGTSGSRETQYF. The CDR3 bases are TGTGCCAGCAGCCTCGGGACTAGCGGGAGTCGGGAGACCCAGTACTTC.

This clonotype showed up many times. The V call is TRBV5-6, the J call TRBJ2-1; D not certain. The germline V gene encodes CDR1 SGHDT and CDR2 YYEEEE. This CDR3 comprises 12 residues. The V end lost 4 bases, the J end lost 4 bases, and 6 bases lay between the germline ends. The CDR3 bases are TGTGCCAGCAGCCTATCATACAATGAGCAGTTCTTC. Protein sequence: CASSLSYNEQFF.

This clonotype was seen at least ten times. The V call is TRBV15, the J call TRBJ2-7, with 12 bases that match TRBD2. Germline CDR1 is LNHNV and CDR2 is YYDKDF (reference sequence). J was trimmed by 9 bases and V by 3 bases; bases with no gene match: 6. The CDR3 contains 14 residues. This chain's CDR3 is CATSRTSGSLGQYF. DNA for the CDR3: TGTGCCACCAGCAGGACTAGCGGGAGCCTAGGGCAGTACTTC. Full variable domain (remainder filled in from reference TRBV15 and TRBJ2-7): DAMVIQNPRYQVTQFGKPVTLSCSQTLNHNVMYWYQQKSSQAPKLLFHYYDKDFNNEADTPDNFQSRRPNTSFCFLDIRSPGLGDTAMYLCATSRTSGSLGQYFGPGTRLTVT.

A note on this clonotype: This clone may be a read error of a much larger clone one base away. The chain recombines TRBV4-1 with TRBJ2-2; 8 bases agree with TRBD1. CDR1 and CDR2 from the germline V gene are MGHRA and YSYEKL. The CDR3 is 15 residues long. The CDR3 region is CASSQDPGQAGGLFF. Here the CDR3 DNA reads TGCGCCAGCAGCCAAGATCCGGGACAGGCCGGGGGGCTGTTTTTT.

V usage is TRBV24-1 and J usage is TRBJ2-6; D is uncertain. The V and J ends lost 4 bases and 1 base respectively, with 4 bases between them. The CDR3 is made up of 14 amino acids. Per germline, CDR1 KGHDR and CDR2 SFDVKD. This CDR3 reads CATSDRSGANVLTF. DNA of the CDR3: TGTGCCACCAGTGACCGATCTGGGGCCAACGTCCTGACTTTC.

This clonotype was counted many times. The CDR3 DNA follows: TGCGCCAGCAGCCAAGATCTGACTCCCGAGCAGTACTTC. Its translation is CASSQDLTPEQYF. The chain couples TRBV4-1 to TRBJ2-7; D remains ambiguous. CDR3 length: 13 residues. Trimming took off 0 bases at V and 6 bases at J, with 9 bases between the two ends. From germline, CDR1 is MGHRA and CDR2 YSYEKL.

This clonotype was seen repeatedly, ten times or more. The rearrangement links TRBV4-1 to TRBJ1-5; tentatively, D is TRBD1 (6 bases). The length of the CDR3 is 14 residues. Trimming pared 4 bases from V and 6 bases from J, leaving 13 bases between. Germline CDR1 reads MGHRA; CDR2 reads YSYEKL. The CDR3 spells CASSLQGFGQPQHF. The CDR3 DNA reads as TGCGCCAGCAGCCTACAGGGCTTTGGTCAGCCCCAGCATTTT.

This clonotype has ten or more counts. The chain has TRBV2 and TRBJ2-7; no reliable D call. Trimming removed 7 bases at V and 4 bases at J, with 11 bases between. This CDR3 comprises 12 residues. Germline V gene data show CDR1 as SNHLY and CDR2 as FYNNEI. CDR3 in amino acids: CASKGGGYEQYF. CDR3 sequence (DNA): TGTGCCAGCAAGGGTGGTGGTTACGAGCAGTACTTC.

This clonotype has just a few counts. This sequence may be a read error, since a much larger clone differs from it by one base. The J gene is TRBJ1-5, the V gene TRBV24-1, with TRBD1 as a possible D gene (5 bases). The CDR3 runs to 13 residues. Germline assignment: CDR1 KGHDR and CDR2 SFDVKD. The DNA of the CDR3 is TGTGCCGCCAGTGGGGCAGGGCTTCAGCCCCAGCATTTT. Translated: CAASGAGLQPQHF.

This clonotype was recorded at least ten times. The genes are TRBV3-1 and TRBJ2-7; 7 bases fit TRBD1. Trimming cost V 7 bases and J 1 base; bases outside gene matches: 7. The CDR3 is 14 amino acids. Germline V lookup: CDR1 LGHDT, CDR2 YNNKEL (reference sequence). The CDR3 reads CASTKRQGSYEQYF. CDR3 sequence (DNA): TGTGCCAGCACGAAGAGACAGGGATCCTACGAGCAGTACTTC.

Regarding this clonotype: One junction end disagrees with the germline gene, perhaps due to a read error. The rearrangement uses TRBV11-2 and TRBJ2-5; TRBD2 aligns across 13 bases. The germline gives CDR1 SGHAT, CDR2 FQNNGV. This CDR3 comprises 15 residues. The CDR3 DNA reads TGTGCCAGCAGCCTGGGACTAGCGGGACAAGGGACCCAGTACTTC. It translates to CASSLGLAGQGTQYF.

This clonotype was recorded at least ten times. The gene calls are TRBV20-1 and TRBJ2-3; D is undetermined. Trimming shortened V by 5 bases and J by 0 bases, and 15 bases separated the two germline ends. Per germline, CDR1 DFQATT and CDR2 SNEGSKA (reference sequence). CDR3 length: 15 residues. DNA for the CDR3: TGCAGTGCTCATAATATTCGGCCTAGCACAGATACGCAGTATTTT. Translating it yields CSAHNIRPSTDTQYF.